Only a few counts were recorded for the clone carrying this T cell receptor beta chain. The sample comes from a study of identical twins. TCRdb used MiXCR to reprocess the 5' RACE reads, holding one entry per CDR3 protein. The sample has around 480,000 distinct CDR3 sequences; 14% are singletons. Separately, the same data were catalogued under a study of yellow fever vaccine responses in identical twins. That report adds: Reportedly, twins showed a vaccine T cell response that looked partly convergent and partly personalized.

The sequencing input was CD4+ T cells sorted from blood. The receptor comes from a woman in her late teens or twenties in good health.

The CDR3 DNA sequence: TGCGCCAGCAGCTTGGGTGTCTCAGTACGAGCCTACGAGCAGTACTTC. Protein sequence: CASSLGVSVRAYEQYF. V gene TRBV5-1 combines with J gene TRBJ2-7, with D hard to call. CDR1 SGHRS and CDR2 YFSETQ come from the germline V gene. Trimming took off 0 bases at V and 2 bases at J, with 15 bases between the two ends. The CDR3 is 16 amino acids.